This is a list of T cell receptor beta chains from one sample in a study of blood T cells in healthy people across ages. TCRdb re-called the 5' RACE reads with MiXCR, one entry per CDR3 protein. The profile shows approximately 360,000 distinct CDR3 sequences, about 55% of them singletons. The sequencing input was blood. Receptors were obtained from a man in his sixties in good health. Each CDR3 is given with its conserved first and last residue. Each record gives: J gene, V gene, CDR3 protein.

TRBJ2-7 TRBV9 CASSVDLAGSYEQYF
TRBJ2-7 TRBV4-2 CASSRGGYEQYF
TRBJ1-5 TRBV7-2 CASSPSQGSSQPQHF
TRBJ2-1 TRBV29-1 CSVTSGGHVSEQFF
TRBJ2-7 TRBV5-8 CASSTGPINSYEQYF
TRBJ2-7 TRBV4-3 CASSQDGTGVYEQYF
TRBJ2-7 TRBV7-3 CASSLTGVGYEQYF
TRBJ1-1 TRBV19 CASSTIRTGRRTEAFF
TRBJ2-3 TRBV5-1 CASSLGLAGGRSTDTQYF
TRBJ2-5 TRBV20-1 CSAREGPLTQYF
TRBJ1-2 TRBV12-3/TRBV12-4 CASSGARRTYGYTF
TRBJ2-3 TRBV10-3 CAISNRDPYTQYF
TRBJ2-2 TRBV12-5 CASGLGNAGGELFF
TRBJ1-2 TRBV12-3/TRBV12-4 CASTFRDRANYGYTF
TRBJ2-3 TRBV7-9 CASRPGRGADTQYF
TRBJ2-1 TRBV4-2 CASSQGGLAGEFVGGSYNEQFF
TRBJ2-3 TRBV29-1 CSVEGPGMYTQYF
TRBJ2-1 TRBV20-1 CSAFDSTYKGQFF
- TRBV4-3 CASSRTSIDEQYF
TRBJ2-3 TRBV6-2/TRBV6-3 CASSYRGLWTDTQYF
TRBJ2-5 TRBV2 CASSEPPSGRGETQYF
TRBJ2-5 TRBV7-2 CASSLGRQQETQYF
TRBJ2-7 TRBV2 CASSASRDRGHEQYF
TRBJ2-7 TRBV29-1 CSVEGGTGGYYEQYF
TRBJ1-4 TRBV20-1 CSARDRRTTNEKLFF
TRBJ1-1 TRBV6-5 CASQLRQSRQGVNTEAFF
TRBJ2-1 TRBV20-1 CSARSPRGSPRNEQFF
TRBJ1-2 TRBV30 CAWGMGQGFYGYTF
TRBJ2-7 TRBV6-2/TRBV6-3 CASSIRDPRLGEQYF
- TRBV29-1 CSVEDPGETVTQYF
TRBJ2-4 TRBV28 CASSLTSGGQYF
TRBJ2-3 TRBV5-1 CASSRTGATIDTQYF
- TRBV11-2 CASSLDLGTSQETQFF